The rows below give T cell receptor beta chains drawn from one sample of a study of control samples from healthy donors and cancer patients. Assay used: immunoSEQ multiplex PCR; TCRdb lists only in-frame clones, some missing. This sample carries roughly 86,000 clones, less than 95% of them seen once, and the ten largest clones take over 3%. Specimen: blood. Source of these receptors: a woman aged 18-29 years in good health. The CDR3 runs from the conserved cysteine through the conserved F or W. The order of the fields is J gene, clone size, D gene, V gene, CDR3 protein, CDR3 DNA. The D gene is left open where the match is weak. The listing skips clone size in some rows; elsewhere it reads once, few, many or a size class.

>TRBJ1-1|NA|TRBD1|TRBV9
CASSSRGQGVMNTEAFF
TGTGCCAGCAGCTCCCGAGGACAGGGCGTCATGAACACTGAAGCTTTCTTT
>TRBJ2-5|NA|TRBD2|TRBV12-5
CASGLAVGLAGRRQETQYF
TGTGCTAGTGGTTTGGCGGTGGGGCTAGCGGGGCGTCGACAAGAGACCCAGTACTTC
>TRBJ1-2|NA|TRBD1|TRBV28
CASSVWPDRANGYTF
TGTGCCAGCAGTGTGTGGCCGGACAGGGCTAATGGCTACACCTTC
>TRBJ2-3|NA|NA|TRBV6-5
CASLEGMSTDTQYF
TGTGCCAGCTTAGAGGGAATGAGCACAGATACGCAGTATTTT
>TRBJ1-2|NA|TRBD1|TRBV18
CASSPTRDSYGYTF
TGTGCCAGCTCACCCACGCGGGACAGCTATGGCTACACCTTC
>TRBJ1-2|NA|TRBD1|TRBV18
CASSPLPGQGGGYTF
TGTGCCAGCTCACCACTCCCCGGACAGGGAGGTGGCTACACCTTC
>TRBJ1-3|NA|NA|TRBV7-2
CASSTTGTGYTIYF
TGTGCCAGCAGCACAACAGGGACGGGATACACCATATATTTT
>TRBJ1-1|NA|NA|TRBV7-3
CASSSMDSSEAFF
TGTGCCAGCAGCTCCATGGACAGCTCTGAAGCTTTCTTT
>TRBJ2-7|NA|NA|TRBV10-1
CASSDPDTEEQYF
TGCGCCAGCAGTGATCCAGACACAGAGGAGCAGTACTTC
>TRBJ2-1|NA|NA|TRBV18
CASSLGGPVHEQFF
TGTGCCAGCTCACTAGGGGGGCCAGTCCATGAGCAGTTCTTC
>TRBJ2-7|NA|NA|TRBV7-8
CASSREATGPYEQYF
TGTGCCAGCAGCCGAGAGGCCACGGGACCCTACGAGCAGTACTTC
>TRBJ1-3|NA|TRBD1|TRBV24-1
CATSDHNTGAGNTIYF
TGTGCCACCAGTGACCACAACACAGGGGCTGGAAACACCATATATTTT
>TRBJ1-1|NA|TRBD1|TRBV11-3
CASSLGGGLNTEAFF
TGTGCCAGCAGCCTCGGAGGGGGCTTGAACACTGAAGCTTTCTTT
>TRBJ1-4|NA|NA|TRBV28
CASSLRIGKLFF
TGTGCCAGCAGTTTACGTATTGGAAAACTGTTTTTT
>TRBJ2-7|NA|NA|TRBV5-6
CASRYTGGSAYEQYF
TGTGCCAGCAGATATACTGGCGGCAGCGCCTACGAGCAGTACTTC
>TRBJ1-4|NA|NA|TRBV3-1/TRBV3-2
CASSQVGEKLFF
TGTGCCAGCAGCCAAGTGGGTGAAAAACTGTTTTTT
>TRBJ2-7|NA|TRBD2|TRBV5-1
CASSLAEGGGAYEQYF
TGCGCCAGCAGCTTGGCCGAGGGCGGGGGGGCCTACGAGCAGTACTTC
>TRBJ2-3|once|TRBD1|TRBV9
CASSGRTGADTQYF
TGTGCCAGCAGCGGTCGAACAGGGGCAGATACGCAGTATTTT
>TRBJ2-7|NA|NA|TRBV13
CASTLRELTYEQYF
TGTGCCAGCACCCTCCGGGAGTTAACCTACGAGCAGTACTTC
>TRBJ2-5|NA|TRBD2|TRBV7-8
CASSFNMGLAGAQETQYF
TGTGCCAGCAGCTTCAACATGGGACTAGCGGGGGCACAAGAGACCCAGTACTTC
>TRBJ1-1|NA|NA|TRBV2
CASLTFGSSEAFF
TGTGCCAGCCTAACCTTTGGAAGCAGTGAAGCTTTCTTT
>TRBJ1-2|NA|NA|TRBV5-1
CASSPEGDVGYGYTF
TGCGCCAGCAGCCCGGAGGGGGACGTTGGCTATGGCTACACCTTC
>TRBJ2-7|NA|NA|TRBV10-1
CASSDPTVYEQYF
TGCGCCAGCAGTGACCCGACAGTTTACGAGCAGTACTTC
>TRBJ1-3|NA|NA|TRBV6-5
CATEGVGNTIYF
TGTGCCACCGAAGGGGTTGGAAACACCATATATTTT
>TRBJ2-7|NA|TRBD1|TRBV27
CASSPKTGDASYEQYF
TGTGCCAGCAGTCCCAAGACAGGGGACGCCTCCTACGAGCAGTACTTC
>TRBJ2-3|NA|TRBD2|TRBV7-8
CASSSMIAGVSDTQYF
TGTGCCAGCAGCTCGATGATAGCGGGGGTCTCAGATACGCAGTATTTT
>TRBJ1-2|NA|TRBD1|TRBV19
CASSTGGAQDYGYTF
TGTGCCAGTAGTACAGGGGGCGCCCAGGACTATGGCTACACCTTC
>TRBJ1-3|NA|NA|TRBV4-1
CASSQGGVGAGNTIYF
TGCGCCAGCAGCCAAGGTGGGGTGGGGGCTGGAAACACCATATATTTT
>TRBJ2-3|NA|NA|TRBV12-3/TRBV12-4
CASSPGTDTQYF
TGTGCCAGCAGTCCTGGAACAGATACGCAGTATTTT
>TRBJ1-6|NA|TRBD1|TRBV28
CASSRQGDPLHF
TGTGCCAGCAGTCGACAGGGGGACCCCCTCCACTTT
>TRBJ2-7|NA|TRBD1|TRBV6-6
CASRPRDSYYEQYF
TGTGCCAGCAGACCCCGGGACAGTTACTACGAGCAGTACTTC
>TRBJ2-7|NA|NA|TRBV6-5
CASSYEPRGNEQYF
TGTGCCAGCAGTTACGAACCGCGCGGCAACGAGCAGTACTTC
>TRBJ2-7|NA|TRBD2|TRBV7-7
CASSLEAGGAYEQYF
TGTGCCAGCAGCTTAGAGGCGGGGGGAGCCTACGAGCAGTACTTC
>TRBJ1-2|NA|NA|TRBV5-1
CASSPGQPNYGYTF
TGCGCCAGCAGCCCCGGTCAGCCGAACTATGGCTACACCTTC
>TRBJ1-2|NA|NA|TRBV7-9
CASSFADYGYTF
TGTGCTAGCAGCTTCGCCGACTATGGCTACACCTTC
>TRBJ2-5|NA|NA|TRBV4-1
CASSQDLGGGQETQYF
TGCGCCAGCAGCCAAGATTTAGGGGGGGGGCAAGAGACCCAGTACTTC
>TRBJ1-1|NA|TRBD1|TRBV27
CASSLAPTGTGRTEAFF
TGTGCCAGCAGTTTAGCCCCTACCGGGACAGGGCGAACTGAAGCTTTCTTT
>TRBJ2-3|NA|TRBD1|TRBV7-2
CASSLEGQGATDTQYF
TGTGCCAGCAGCTTAGAGGGACAGGGGGCAACAGATACGCAGTATTTT
>TRBJ1-6|NA|NA|TRBV5-5
CASSLDPGNSPLHF
TGTGCCAGCAGCTTGGACCCGGGTAATTCACCCCTCCACTTT
>TRBJ1-2|NA|TRBD1|TRBV19
CASTLTGGDGYTF
TGTGCCAGTACCCTGACAGGGGGCGATGGCTACACCTTC
>TRBJ1-6|NA|NA|TRBV10-1
CASSVIPPQHRSPNSPLHF
TGCGCCAGCAGTGTGATCCCCCCCCAACACAGGTCCCCTAATTCACCCCTCCACTTT
>TRBJ2-1|NA|NA|TRBV7-3
CASSIALPSSYNEQFF
TGTGCCAGCAGCATAGCACTCCCTTCTTCCTACAATGAGCAGTTCTTC
>TRBJ1-5|NA|NA|TRBV2
CASTPDRDQPQHF
TGTGCCAGCACCCCCGATAGGGATCAGCCCCAGCATTTT
>TRBJ1-2|NA|NA|TRBV4-1
CASSQDREYGYTF
TGCGCCAGCAGCCAAGACAGGGAATATGGCTACACCTTC
>TRBJ2-5|once|NA|TRBV21-1
CASSKARGGGQETQYF
TGTGCCAGCAGCAAAGCACGGGGCGGGGGCCAAGAGACCCAGTACTTC
>TRBJ1-1|NA|NA|TRBV27
CASSPGGGPRNTEAFF
TGTGCCAGCAGTCCCGGGGGTGGGCCGCGGAACACTGAAGCTTTCTTT
>TRBJ2-1|once|NA|TRBV4-2
CASSQGWKLAPYNEQFF
TGTGCCAGCAGCCAAGGATGGAAGCTCGCGCCCTACAATGAGCAGTTCTTC
>TRBJ2-7|NA|NA|TRBV3-1/TRBV3-2
CASNQGTGMYEQYF
TGTGCCAGCAACCAGGGAACAGGGATGTACGAGCAGTACTTC
>TRBJ1-4|few|NA|TRBV6-5
CASSYGGTNEKLFF
TGTGCCAGCAGTTACGGGGGAACTAATGAAAAACTGTTTTTT